These T cell receptor beta chains were read from a single sample in a study of cytotoxic CD8 clonotypes in ibrutinib-treated CLL. Clones were sequenced by immunoSEQ multiplex PCR, and TCRdb holds only the in-frame ones, with some missing. The table lists 35,000 to 55,000 clones, roughly 76% of them singletons. The sample was PBMCs, taken after 12 months of ibrutinib treatment. Receptors were obtained from a human donor with chronic lymphocytic leukemia. Both conserved end residues are part of each CDR3. The order of the fields is J gene, V gene, D gene, clone size, CDR3 protein, CDR3 DNA. A D gene is named only where the DNA matches it firmly. Rows give clone size only sometimes, using once, few, many, or a class for an expanded clone.

j_call: TRBJ2-5
v_call: TRBV11-2
d_call: NA
clone_size: NA
cdr3_aa: CASSYAGAVAETQYF
cdr3_nt: TGTGCCAGCAGCTACGCCGGGGCGGTCGCGGAGACCCAGTACTTC

j_call: TRBJ2-5
v_call: TRBV2
d_call: NA
clone_size: NA
cdr3_aa: CASKTNHQETQYF
cdr3_nt: TGTGCCAGCAAGACCAACCACCAAGAGACCCAGTACTTC

j_call: TRBJ2-2
v_call: TRBV7-3
d_call: TRBD1
clone_size: few
cdr3_aa: CASNLDRVFGELFF
cdr3_nt: TGTGCCAGCAACCTAGACAGGGTTTTCGGGGAGCTGTTTTTT

j_call: TRBJ2-7
v_call: TRBV5-1
d_call: NA
clone_size: few
cdr3_aa: CASSGTDSYEQYF
cdr3_nt: TGCGCCAGCAGCGGGACTGACTCCTACGAGCAGTACTTC

j_call: TRBJ2-3
v_call: TRBV2
d_call: TRBD2
clone_size: NA
cdr3_aa: CASRGGLAGFTDTQYF
cdr3_nt: TGTGCCAGCAGGGGGGGACTAGCGGGGTTCACAGATACGCAGTATTTT

j_call: TRBJ2-2
v_call: TRBV7-2
d_call: TRBD2
clone_size: NA
cdr3_aa: CASSLLAGVPGELFF
cdr3_nt: TGTGCCAGCAGCTTATTGGCGGGGGTGCCCGGGGAGCTGTTTTTT

j_call: TRBJ1-2
v_call: TRBV7-9
d_call: NA
clone_size: NA
cdr3_aa: CASSLVPALLYGYTF
cdr3_nt: TGTGCCAGCAGCTTAGTTCCAGCCCTCCTCTATGGCTACACCTTC

j_call: TRBJ1-5
v_call: TRBV5-6
d_call: NA
clone_size: many
cdr3_aa: CASSQRGHYNQPQHF
cdr3_nt: TGTGCCAGCAGCCAGAGGGGACACTACAATCAGCCCCAGCATTTT

j_call: TRBJ2-1
v_call: TRBV4-1
d_call: TRBD1
clone_size: few
cdr3_aa: CASSQERTGWSDEQFF
cdr3_nt: TGCGCCAGCAGCCAAGAGAGGACAGGGTGGTCCGATGAGCAGTTCTTC

j_call: TRBJ1-1
v_call: TRBV7-8
d_call: NA
clone_size: NA
cdr3_aa: CASSIWTNTEAFF
cdr3_nt: TGTGCCAGCAGCATATGGACAAACACTGAAGCTTTCTTT

j_call: TRBJ2-2
v_call: TRBV6-5
d_call: NA
clone_size: NA
cdr3_aa: CASTLSRANTGELFF
cdr3_nt: TGTGCCAGCACCCTAAGCCGTGCGAACACCGGGGAGCTGTTTTTT

j_call: TRBJ1-2
v_call: TRBV5-4
d_call: NA
clone_size: few
cdr3_aa: CASSQLQGLNGYTF
cdr3_nt: TGTGCCAGCAGCCAGCTTCAGGGGCTAAATGGCTACACCTTC

j_call: TRBJ2-5
v_call: TRBV5-4
d_call: NA
clone_size: NA
cdr3_aa: CASSSQQETQYF
cdr3_nt: TGTGCCAGCAGCTCCCAGCAAGAGACCCAGTACTTC

j_call: TRBJ2-7
v_call: TRBV11-2
d_call: TRBD2
clone_size: once
cdr3_aa: CASSRTSGYEQYF
cdr3_nt: TGTGCCAGCAGCCGGACTAGCGGGTACGAGCAGTACTTC

j_call: TRBJ1-1
v_call: TRBV5-3
d_call: NA
clone_size: NA
cdr3_aa: CARIWFGAVRNTEAFF
cdr3_nt: TGTGCCAGAATTTGGTTTGGGGCCGTGAGGAACACTGAAGCTTTCTTT

j_call: TRBJ2-7
v_call: TRBV7-2
d_call: NA
clone_size: once
cdr3_aa: CASSADSYRLANNYEQYF
cdr3_nt: TGTGCCAGCAGCGCCGACTCGTACAGACTCGCCAATAACTACGAGCAGTACTTC

j_call: TRBJ1-2
v_call: TRBV6-5
d_call: TRBD1
clone_size: NA
cdr3_aa: CASAGQDSFYTF
cdr3_nt: TGTGCCAGCGCAGGACAGGACAGCTTCTACACCTTC

j_call: TRBJ1-4
v_call: TRBV5-1
d_call: NA
clone_size: once
cdr3_aa: CASSTRAGEDEKLFF
cdr3_nt: TGCGCCAGCAGCACCAGGGCAGGGGAGGACGAAAAACTGTTTTTT

j_call: TRBJ1-4
v_call: TRBV5-1
d_call: TRBD1
clone_size: NA
cdr3_aa: CASSWDSEKLFF
cdr3_nt: TGCGCCAGCAGCTGGGACAGCGAAAAACTGTTTTTT

j_call: TRBJ2-3
v_call: TRBV7-3
d_call: NA
clone_size: NA
cdr3_aa: CASSLIPAVRPGLTF
cdr3_nt: TGTGCCAGCAGCTTAATCCCCGCAGTCAGGCCAGGGTTGACTTTT

j_call: TRBJ2-7
v_call: TRBV5-1
d_call: NA
clone_size: NA
cdr3_aa: CASSLGGGRDYEQYF
cdr3_nt: TGCGCCAGCAGCTTGGGTGGGGGGCGAGACTACGAGCAGTACTTC

j_call: TRBJ1-1
v_call: TRBV30
d_call: NA
clone_size: NA
cdr3_aa: CAWRLGGGLPEAFF
cdr3_nt: TGTGCCTGGAGGCTAGGGGGGGGGCTGCCTGAAGCTTTCTTT

j_call: TRBJ1-2
v_call: TRBV6-5
d_call: TRBD1
clone_size: NA
cdr3_aa: CASSQGGAGSGYTF
cdr3_nt: TGTGCCAGCTCGCAGGGGGGGGCGGGGAGCGGCTACACCTTC

j_call: TRBJ2-4
v_call: TRBV7-9
d_call: NA
clone_size: few
cdr3_aa: CASSTGLLAKNIQYF
cdr3_nt: TGTGCCAGCAGCACCGGGCTCCTAGCCAAAAACATTCAGTACTTC

j_call: TRBJ2-7
v_call: TRBV7-9
d_call: NA
clone_size: NA
cdr3_aa: CASNRFPNPEQYF
cdr3_nt: TGTGCCAGCAACCGATTCCCTAACCCCGAGCAGTACTTC

j_call: TRBJ1-3
v_call: TRBV5-4
d_call: TRBD1
clone_size: NA
cdr3_aa: CASSLGDSSGNTIYF
cdr3_nt: TGTGCCAGCAGCTTGGGGGACAGCTCTGGAAACACCATATATTTT

j_call: TRBJ2-5
v_call: TRBV7-3
d_call: NA
clone_size: NA
cdr3_aa: CASSRGPQETQYF
cdr3_nt: TGTGCCAGCAGCCGGGGGCCCCAAGAGACCCAGTACTTC

j_call: TRBJ2-5
v_call: TRBV5-4
d_call: TRBD2
clone_size: NA
cdr3_aa: CASSLGLAGGETQYF
cdr3_nt: TGTGCCAGCAGCTTGGGACTAGCGGGGGGAGAGACCCAGTACTTC

j_call: TRBJ1-5
v_call: TRBV5-6
d_call: TRBD1
clone_size: NA
cdr3_aa: CASSLATTGKIEPQHF
cdr3_nt: TGTGCCAGCAGCTTGGCAACGACAGGGAAAATCGAGCCCCAGCATTTT

j_call: TRBJ1-2
v_call: TRBV7-2
d_call: TRBD1
clone_size: NA
cdr3_aa: CASNKDRDNYGYTF
cdr3_nt: TGTGCCAGCAACAAAGACAGGGATAACTATGGCTACACCTTC

j_call: TRBJ1-1
v_call: TRBV7-2
d_call: NA
clone_size: NA
cdr3_aa: CASSLWGNTEAFF
cdr3_nt: TGTGCCAGCAGCCTCTGGGGGAACACTGAAGCTTTCTTT

j_call: TRBJ1-5
v_call: TRBV7-9
d_call: NA
clone_size: few
cdr3_aa: CASSSQVDQPQHF
cdr3_nt: TGTGCCAGCAGTTCACAGGTTGATCAGCCCCAGCATTTT

j_call: TRBJ1-1
v_call: TRBV19
d_call: NA
clone_size: NA
cdr3_aa: CASSIDVRSRESAEAFF
cdr3_nt: TGTGCCAGTAGTATAGATGTGCGGAGTCGGGAGTCGGCTGAAGCTTTCTTT

j_call: TRBJ2-2
v_call: TRBV15
d_call: TRBD2
clone_size: NA
cdr3_aa: CATSGTSGGAGELFF
cdr3_nt: TGTGCCACCAGTGGGACTAGCGGGGGGGCCGGGGAGCTGTTTTTT

j_call: TRBJ2-2
v_call: TRBV5-1
d_call: TRBD1
clone_size: few
cdr3_aa: CASSRSGTGNTGELFF
cdr3_nt: TGCGCCAGCAGTCGTTCCGGGACAGGGAACACCGGGGAGCTGTTTTTT

j_call: TRBJ2-5
v_call: TRBV7-7
d_call: TRBD1
clone_size: NA
cdr3_aa: CASSYQGQWETQYF
cdr3_nt: TGTGCTAGCAGCTACCAGGGACAGTGGGAGACCCAGTACTTC

j_call: TRBJ2-5
v_call: TRBV2
d_call: NA
clone_size: NA
cdr3_aa: CASTAETQYF
cdr3_nt: TGTGCCAGCACAGCCGAGACCCAGTACTTC

j_call: TRBJ1-6
v_call: TRBV19
d_call: TRBD1
clone_size: NA
cdr3_aa: CASSTTGGASPLHF
cdr3_nt: TGTGCCAGTAGTACGACAGGGGGCGCTTCACCCCTCCACTTT

j_call: TRBJ2-3
v_call: TRBV5-1
d_call: NA
clone_size: NA
cdr3_aa: CASSLGRPSTDTQYF
cdr3_nt: TGCGCCAGCAGCTTGGGACGCCCCAGCACAGATACGCAGTATTTT